This T cell receptor beta chain was found in a study of post-analysis software for immune sequencing data. Overall study: Relapsing-remitting, secondary progressive and progressive-relapsing forms of multiple sclerosis all featured among disease courses.

Unique molecular identifiers were carried by the TCR beta cDNA libraries. TCRdb re-derived calls from the PCR reads in MiXCR, one entry per CDR3 protein. The sample lists 800,000 to 950,000 distinct CDR3 sequences, around 53% seen once, with approximately 4.3% in the top ten. CDR1 is MNHNS and CDR2 is SASEGT in the germline V gene. V lost 5 bases to trimming and J lost 3 bases; unmatched junction nucleotides: 10. This CDR3 comprises 15 residues. On this clonotype: The antigen is not known.

Whole-study results and caveats: The five TRBV segments detected at higher frequency in patients than in controls included TRBV5-6, TRBV5-1 and TRBV20-1. Controls had significantly higher normalized Chao1 diversity than multiple sclerosis patients.

The material sequenced was blood. This sequence joins TRBV6-1 and TRBJ2-7; 7 bases agree with TRBD1. This clonotype was obtained from a girl aged 10 to 17 with multiple sclerosis. CDR3 region: CASSTTSGTDYEQYF. CDR3 DNA sequence: TGTGCCAGCAGTACAACCTCCGGGACAGACTACGAGCAGTACTTC.